These 26 T cell receptor beta chains originate from one sample sequenced in a study of post-analysis software for immune sequencing data. These receptors have no known antigen. Study-wide results and limits: Patients showed TRBV5-6, TRBV5-1 and TRBV20-1 among roughly 5 TRBV segments more frequent than in controls.

Included in the TCR beta cDNA libraries were unique molecular identifiers. TCRdb independently ran MiXCR on the PCR reads; one entry per CDR3 protein. The profile shows approximately 160,000 distinct CDR3 sequences, approximately 28% of them singletons. Sequenced: blood. All receptors come from a girl aged 10-17 years with multiple sclerosis.

The V gene is TRBV7-8, the J gene TRBJ1-1, with D hard to call. V was shortened by 5 bases and J by 4 bases, with 20 bases between the two germline ends. The germline CDR1 and CDR2 sequences are SGHVS and FQNEAQ. The CDR3 contains 16 residues. This CDR3 reads CASSTRVIPLTTEAFF. The CDR3 DNA reads TGTGCCAGCAGCACGCGCGTGATCCCTTTAACCACTGAAGCTTTCTTT.

This clonotype was detected a few times. The chain employs TRBV7-3 and TRBJ2-1; D possibly uses TRBD1 or TRBD2 (5 bases each). There are 14 residues in the CDR3. Germline CDR1 reads SGHTA; CDR2 reads FQGTGA. V lost 2 bases to trimming and J lost 8 bases, with 13 bases between them. CDR3 sequence: CASSLGDLRDEQFF. The CDR3, as DNA: TGTGCCAGCAGCTTAGGGGACCTTCGGGATGAGCAGTTCTTC.

This clonotype appeared a single time. This chain uses TRBV18 with TRBJ2-3; D might be TRBD2 (5 bases). The CDR3 sequence is 17 residues long. V gave up 0 bases and J gave up 0 bases, with 13 bases separating them. The germline gives CDR1 KGHSH, CDR2 LQKENI. Here the CDR3 reads CASSPPNPGGSTDTQYF. Written as DNA, the CDR3 is TGTGCCAGCTCACCACCCAATCCGGGCGGGAGCACAGATACGCAGTATTTT.

With respect to this clonotype: A much larger clonotype is one base distant, so this may be a read error. The chain uses TRBV20-1 and TRBJ2-1; 10 bases fit TRBD2. The CDR3 contains 14 residues. Germline values: CDR1 DFQATT, CDR2 SNEGSKA (reference sequence). CDR3 loop: CSASSGLADNGQFF. In DNA, the CDR3 is TGCAGTGCTAGCTCAGGACTAGCGGACAATGGGCAGTTCTTC.

This clonotype was counted at least ten times. The J gene is TRBJ1-1, the V gene TRBV11-1; no reliable D call. Trimming left V 5 bases short and J 3 bases short, with 10 bases between. In germline, CDR1 is SGHAT, CDR2 FQDESV (reference sequence). The length of the CDR3 is 13 residues. CDR3 sequence reads: CASSLGGDTEAFF. As DNA, the CDR3 is TGTGCCAGCAGCCTCGGTGGTGACACTGAAGCTTTCTTT.

A remark on this clonotype: This sequence may be a read error, since a much larger clone differs from it by one base. The chain links TRBV7-2 to TRBJ2-5, with D uncertain. This CDR3 has 14 amino acids. Germline lookup yields CDR1 SGHTA and CDR2 FQGNSA. The CDR3 DNA is TGTGCCGGCAGCCCCCGGACGTTCCAAGAGACCCAGTACTTC. This encodes CAGSPRTFQETQYF. Supplemented by reference TRBV7-2 and TRBJ2-5, the full variable domain reads GAGVSQSPSNKVTEKGKDVELRCDPISGHTALYWYRQSLGQGLEFLIYFQGNSAPDKSGLPSDRFSAERTGGSVSTLTIQRTQQEDSAVYLCAGSPRTFQETQYFGPGTRLLVL.

This clonotype was recorded once. A much larger clone is a single base away; this may be a read error. The chain combines TRBV27 with TRBJ2-1; D is possibly TRBD2 (6 bases). The V end lost 4 bases, the J end lost 5 bases, and 15 bases lay between the germline ends. The CDR3 runs to 15 residues. Germline CDR1 MNHEY, CDR2 SMNVEV (reference sequence). The CDR3 DNA is TGTGCCAGCAGTTCGCCGGGAGACCAACACAATGAGCAGTTCTTC. It codes for CASSSPGDQHNEQFF.

This clonotype showed up many times. This chain links TRBV27 with TRBJ2-3; 8 bases line up with TRBD1. The germline V gene has CDR1 MNHEY and CDR2 SMNVEV (reference sequence). The CDR3 sequence is 16 residues long. Losses at the gene ends were 5 bases for V and 4 bases for J; bases not matched to a gene: 11. CDR3 protein: CASSPRRGLFSDTQYF. The CDR3 region has the DNA TGTGCCAGCAGTCCTCGCAGGGGGCTTTTTTCAGATACGCAGTATTTT.

This clonotype was picked up many times. The chain employs TRBV9 and TRBJ2-7; tentatively, D is TRBD2 (5 bases). Germline CDR1 SGDLS, CDR2 YYNGEE. The V and J ends lost 0 bases and 5 bases respectively, with 15 bases between them. The CDR3 has 15 residues. CDR3 loop: CASSVGDMSGNEQYF. The CDR3 coding sequence is TGTGCCAGCAGCGTAGGAGACATGTCGGGGAACGAGCAGTACTTC. Variable domain in full (rest from reference TRBV9 and TRBJ2-7): DSGVTQTPKHLITATGQRVTLRCSPRSGDLSVYWYQQSLDQGLQFLIQYYNGEERAKGNILERFSAQQFPDLHSELNLSSLELGDSALYFCASSVGDMSGNEQYFGPGTRLTVT.

The rearrangement uses TRBV2 and TRBJ2-7, with 7 bases that match TRBD2. V lost 8 bases to trimming and J lost 6 bases; unmatched junction nucleotides: 16. Germline CDR1 SNHLY, CDR2 FYNNEI. This CDR3 comprises 15 residues. CDR3 DNA: TGTGCCAGCTCGGTGGGGCTAGCGGCTGTTGGCGAGCAGTACTTC. Protein product: CASSVGLAAVGEQYF.

The chain carries TRBV5-1 and TRBJ2-5, with 9 bases matching TRBD1. The germline V gene encodes CDR1 SGHRS and CDR2 YFSETQ. The trim removed 4 bases at V and 1 base at J, leaving 5 bases unmatched. CDR3 length equals 15 residues. The CDR3, as DNA: TGCGCCAGCAGCGGGGGACAGGGACGCCAAGAGACCCAGTACTTC. Amino acid sequence: CASSGGQGRQETQYF.

The V and J genes are TRBV10-1 and TRBJ2-4; D possibly corresponds to TRBD2 (6 bases). Germline loops: CDR1 WNHNN, CDR2 SYGVQD (reference sequence). Trimming cost V 4 bases and J 7 bases, with 17 bases left between them. The CDR3 runs 15 residues. CDR3 loop: CASSVSFGSGNIQYF. DNA for the CDR3: TGCGCCAGCAGTGTGTCCTTCGGGAGCGGGAACATTCAGTACTTC.

The chain is built from TRBV5-1 and TRBJ1-1; D possibly corresponds to TRBD1 (5 bases). The CDR3 contains 13 residues. V was pared by 0 bases and J by 4 bases, with 7 bases between. Per the germline V gene, CDR1 is SGHRS and CDR2 is YFSETQ. The CDR3 nucleotides read TGCGCCAGCAGCTTGGGGGACGTCACTGAAGCTTTCTTT. Translated, it gives CASSLGDVTEAFF.

This clonotype was recorded at least ten times. V and J are TRBV12-3 or TRBV12-4 and TRBJ2-1; D is possibly TRBD1 (5 bases). This CDR3 has 15 residues. V was trimmed by 1 base and J by 9 bases, leaving 16 bases between them. In nucleotides, the CDR3 is TGTGCCAGCAGTTTAGGGGATCTCCCCAGGGCTGAGCAGTTCTTC. As protein: CASSLGDLPRAEQFF.

The table lists this clonotype with a few counts. The V and J genes are TRBV28 and TRBJ1-2; D not certain. This CDR3 is 13 amino acids long. CDR1 and CDR2 (germline): MDHEN, SYDVKM. V was clipped by 1 base and J by 4 bases, with 7 bases between them. CDR3 DNA sequence: TGTGCCAGCAGTTTATCCACTACCTATGGCTACACCTTC. It encodes CASSLSTTYGYTF.

This chain links TRBV28 with TRBJ1-5; D not resolved. The CDR3 runs to 14 residues. CDR1 is MDHEN and CDR2 is SYDVKM in the germline V gene. V dropped 6 bases and J dropped 0 bases, with 9 bases sitting between them. The DNA for the CDR3 is TGTGCCAGCAGGCGGTCCTATAGCAATCAGCCCCAGCATTTT. Translation gives CASRRSYSNQPQHF.

In regard to this clonotype: An end of the junction does not agree with germline; a read error may underlie this. The CDR3, as DNA: TGTGCCGAAAGAAGGGGAACAGATGCGCAGTATTTT. It yields the protein CAERRGTDAQYF. The V gene is TRBV12-3 or TRBV12-4, the J gene TRBJ2-3, with a tentative D call TRBD1 (5 bases). CDR3 size: 12 residues.

This clonotype was recorded at least ten times. The CDR3 DNA reads TGTGCCAGCAGCGTAGCGCTGGGGACAGCTTATGGCTACACCTTC. The encoded protein is CASSVALGTAYGYTF. This chain uses TRBV9 with TRBJ1-2; TRBD1 aligns across 7 bases. From germline, CDR1 is SGDLS and CDR2 YYNGEE. After removal of 0 bases from V and 5 bases from J, the junction contained 7 bases not matched to a gene. CDR3 length: 15 amino acids.

This clonotype was observed many times. The chain employs TRBV7-8 and TRBJ2-1; D is unclear. V was pared by 1 base and J by 2 bases, with 9 bases between. The CDR3 is 15 amino acids. Germline V CDR1 and CDR2: SGHVS, FQNEAQ. The CDR3 sequence is CASSLEPPTYNEQFF. Here the CDR3 DNA reads TGTGCCAGCAGCTTAGAGCCGCCTACCTACAATGAGCAGTTCTTC.

The CDR3 loop is CASSKQGDLSYEQYF. CDR3 DNA sequence: TGTGCCAGCAGCAAACAGGGGGATTTATCCTACGAGCAGTACTTC. The chain couples TRBV6-5 to TRBJ2-7; 8 bases are a match to TRBD1. V gave up 6 bases and J gave up 1 base; unmatched junction bases: 8. CDR3 length: 15 residues. From germline, CDR1 is MNHEY and CDR2 SVGAGI.

This clonotype was counted at least ten times. This chain links TRBV10-3 with TRBJ2-7; D not resolved. The CDR3 totals 10 residues. The germline V gene encodes CDR1 ENHRY and CDR2 SYGVKD. With 9 bases removed from V and 7 bases from J, the gap between germline ends came to 10 bases. The chain's CDR3 is CAMGLGEQYF. CDR3 bases: TGTGCCATGGGGTTGGGAGAGCAGTACTTC.

The rearrangement links TRBV12-3 or TRBV12-4 to TRBJ1-1; TRBD1 might be the D (5 bases). V lost 2 bases and J 1 base, leaving 8 bases between the germline ends. CDR3 length equals 14 residues. The CDR3 DNA sequence: TGTGCCAGCAGTTTATCCGGGGCGAACACTGAAGCTTTCTTT. Protein product: CASSLSGANTEAFF.

This sequence joins TRBV7-9 and TRBJ1-3; D ambiguous. V lost 4 bases, J lost 0 bases, and 10 bases lay in between. The germline V gene encodes CDR1 SEHNR and CDR2 FQNEAQ (reference sequence). CDR3 size: 15 residues. CDR3 in amino acids: CASSSWTVSGNTIYF. In DNA, the CDR3 is TGTGCCAGCAGCTCTTGGACCGTCTCTGGAAACACCATATATTTT.

The chain couples TRBV27 to TRBJ2-5, with D perhaps matching TRBD1 (6 bases). Near its end, the DNA agrees better with TRBJ2-7, so the J call may be wrong. CDR3 length: 13 amino acids. Looked up from germline, CDR1 is MNHEY and CDR2 is SMNVEV (reference sequence). CDR3 nucleotides: TGTGCCAGCGGGACAAGGGCAGGTGGCGAGCAGTACTTC. Its translation: CASGTRAGGEQYF.

The chain carries TRBV30 and TRBJ2-7; 10 nucleotides agree with TRBD2. Germline loops: CDR1 GTSNPN, CDR2 SVGIG (reference sequence). Germline trimming cut 2 bases from V and 3 bases from J; bases unmatched to any gene: 7. The CDR3 consists of 15 residues. The CDR3 bases are TGTGCCTGGAGTCGCGGGACTAGCGAGATCTACGAGCAGTACTTC. Encoded protein: CAWSRGTSEIYEQYF.

The chain has TRBV20-1 and TRBJ1-5, with D unclear. This CDR3 region has 15 residues. The V end was cut by 1 base, the J end by 0 bases, with 10 bases between. CDR1 and CDR2 (germline): DFQATT, SNEGSKA (reference sequence). The CDR3 loop reads CSARVDDYSNQPQHF. The CDR3, as DNA: TGCAGTGCTAGAGTGGACGATTATAGCAATCAGCCCCAGCATTTT.